Listed here are 29 T cell receptor beta chains from one sample, sequenced in a study of spatial heterogeneity in lung cancer. As to time point: sample taken at primary tumor resection. From the 5' RACE reads, TCRdb called clonotypes with MiXCR, one entry per CDR3 protein. The repertoire holds roughly 39,000 distinct CDR3 sequences, with under 7.5% as singletons. The sequenced sample was PBMCs, obtained at surgery. The receptors here all came from a female donor with early-stage non-small cell lung cancer.

This clonotype was seen once. This chain joins TRBV6-2 or TRBV6-3 and TRBJ2-1; TRBD2 matches 8 bases. CDR3 length equals 16 residues. Trimming took 6 bases from V and 5 from J; bases not matched to a gene: 12. Germline loops: CDR1 MNHEY, CDR2 SVGEGT. CDR3 residues: CASSPPGGGPHNEQFF. The CDR3 DNA is TGTGCCAGCAGCCCCCCCGGGGGGGGCCCCCACAATGAGCAGTTCTTC.

This clonotype has a handful of counts. The V gene is TRBV12-3 or TRBV12-4, the J gene TRBJ1-1, with unresolved D. This CDR3 is 12 amino acids long. Trimming cost V 5 bases and J 4 bases, with 8 bases left between them. The CDR3 DNA sequence: TGTGCCAGCAGTCAGAGCAGCACTGAAGCTTTCTTT. It yields the protein CASSQSSTEAFF.

This clonotype was counted between two and nine times. The rearrangement links TRBV9 to TRBJ2-5; D call uncertain. V lost 4 bases to trimming and J lost 3 bases, with 19 bases between them. Germline assignment: CDR1 SGDLS and CDR2 YYNGEE. The CDR3 length is 16 residues. The CDR3 bases are TGTGCCAGCAGCCCAACCCCTGGAGCCTGGGAAGAGACCCAGTACTTC. It encodes CASSPTPGAWEETQYF.

V and J are TRBV7-9 and TRBJ1-2, with TRBD1 identical over 9 bases. V was clipped by 1 base and J by 7 bases; unmatched bases: 1. From germline, CDR1 is SEHNR and CDR2 FQNEAQ (reference sequence). The CDR3 spans 13 residues. CDR3 coding DNA: TGTGCCAGCAGCTTAGTACAGGGGGCTGGCTACACCTTC. It codes for CASSLVQGAGYTF.

Many counts were recorded for this clonotype. The rearrangement uses TRBV5-4 and TRBJ2-3; D perhaps matches TRBD1 (6 bases). V was clipped by 3 bases and J by 0 bases, with 11 bases between them. Germline V lookup: CDR1 SGHNT, CDR2 YYREEE (reference sequence). The CDR3 totals 15 residues. DNA of the CDR3: TGTGCCAGCAGCTCGACAGGATCTAGCACAGATACGCAGTATTTT. Amino acids: CASSSTGSSTDTQYF. The full variable domain, with the rest looked up from reference TRBV5-4 and TRBJ2-3, is ETGVTQSPTHLIKTRGQQVTLRCSSQSGHNTVSWYQQALGQGPQFIFQYYREEENGRGNFPPRFSGLQFPNYSSELNVNALELDDSALYLCASSSTGSSTDTQYFGPGTRLTVL.

In this sample, this clonotype turned up many times. This sequence joins TRBV5-1 and TRBJ1-1; TRBD1 matches 7 bases. The CDR3 contains 14 residues. V shed 4 bases, J shed 6 bases, and the junction held 9 bases outside the gene matches. Germline lookup yields CDR1 SGHRS and CDR2 YFSETQ. CDR3 DNA sequence: TGCGCCAGCAGCCCTGGAGGGGGCAAAGCTGAAGCTTTCTTT. This codes for CASSPGGGKAEAFF.

This clonotype was seen only a few times. The chain combines TRBV2 with TRBJ2-1; the D gene could be TRBD1 or TRBD2 (5 bases each). The germline V and J ends were trimmed by 8 bases and 7 bases, with 18 bases remaining between them. Germline V gives CDR1 SNHLY, CDR2 FYNNEI. The CDR3 covers 14 residues. CDR3 coding DNA: TGTGCCAGCCTAGGGGTCAGCGCGGGTAATGAGCAGTTCTTC. Amino acids: CASLGVSAGNEQFF.

V gene TRBV11-2 combines with J gene TRBJ2-7; 7 bases align to TRBD1. V lost 7 bases, J lost 4 bases, and 13 bases stayed unmatched. Looked up from germline, CDR1 is SGHAT and CDR2 is FQNNGV. The CDR3 is made up of 15 amino acids. CDR3 protein: CASTPPGTASYEQYF. CDR3 nucleotides: TGTGCCAGCACCCCTCCCGGGACAGCCTCTTACGAGCAGTACTTC.

This clonotype appeared many times. This sequence joins TRBV6-1 and TRBJ2-4; TRBD2 aligns across 14 bases. This CDR3 is 20 amino acids long. Germline V gene sequence: CDR1 MNHNS, CDR2 SASEGT. V gave up 4 bases and J gave up 0 bases; unmatched junction bases: 11. The chain's CDR3 is CASSGSTSGGAFIAKNIQYF. The CDR3 DNA sequence: TGTGCCAGCAGTGGCTCGACTAGCGGGGGGGCTTTTATAGCCAAAAACATTCAGTACTTC.

In its sample, this clonotype is medium-sized. The chain has TRBV21-1 and TRBJ1-2; the D call of TRBD1 is as the table states it, not checked on the DNA. TRBV21-1 is assigned pseudogene status. This CDR3 is 16 amino acids long. The CDR3 DNA is TGTGCCAGCACCAAAGGGGGCGCGGGGGCGCACTATGGCTACACCTTC. Its protein is CASTKGGAGAHYGYTF.

This clonotype has more than one count but fewer than ten. DNA of the CDR3: TGTGCCAGCCGGACAGGGGGGAAGACCCAGTACTTC. Its translation: CASRTGGKTQYF. The chain combines TRBV28 with TRBJ2-5; the match to TRBD1 covers 10 bases. Germline V lookup: CDR1 MDHEN, CDR2 SYDVKM. The junction had 3 bases not matched to a gene; V was cut back by 8 bases and J by 6 bases. The CDR3 has 12 residues.

This clonotype has a handful of counts. The chain carries TRBV10-3 and TRBJ2-3, with D perhaps TRBD1 (5 bases). Germline CDR1 and CDR2: ENHRY and SYGVKD. This CDR3 contains 14 residues. Trimming cost V 4 bases and J 0 bases, with 8 bases left between them. The CDR3: CAISAGSSTDTQYF. The CDR3 DNA is TGTGCCATCAGTGCAGGGTCTAGCACAGATACGCAGTATTTT.

The genes are TRBV14 and TRBJ2-3, with 8 bases that match TRBD2. Germline CDR1 SGHDN, CDR2 FVKESK. This CDR3 has 14 amino acids. V lost 4 bases, J lost 8 bases, and 8 bases stayed unmatched. Here the CDR3 DNA reads TGTGCCAGCAGCCTCCGACTCAGCGGGGGTACGCAGTATTTT. It encodes CASSLRLSGGTQYF.

Many counts were recorded for this clonotype. The chain carries TRBV20-1 and TRBJ2-7; D perhaps matches TRBD1 (6 bases). The CDR3 extends over 15 amino acids. Trimming removed 0 bases from V and 3 bases from J, with 15 bases in between. CDR1 and CDR2 from the germline V gene are DFQATT and SNEGSKA (reference sequence). The CDR3 here is CSARDLGKGVYEQYF. For the CDR3, the DNA is TGCAGTGCTAGAGATCTTGGTAAGGGGGTCTACGAGCAGTACTTC.

This clonotype was detected ten times or more. The chain couples TRBV20-1 to TRBJ2-2; TRBD1 matches 8 bases. CDR1 DFQATT and CDR2 SNEGSKA come from the germline V gene (reference sequence). The CDR3 is 13 residues long. CDR3 amino acids: CRADRGNTGELFF. DNA of the CDR3: TGCAGGGCAGACAGGGGGAACACCGGGGAGCTGTTTTTT.

This clonotype has only a few counts. This chain connects TRBV11-2 to TRBJ2-1; D might be TRBD2 (5 bases). The V end was cut by 6 bases, the J end by 2 bases, with 14 bases between. The CDR3 is made up of 15 amino acids. The germline CDR1 and CDR2 sequences are SGHAT and FQNNGV. In nucleotides, the CDR3 is TGTGCCAGCAGGCTGAGGGTCCTCACCTACAATGAGCAGTTCTTC. Translation gives CASRLRVLTYNEQFF.

This clonotype was observed many times. The chain couples TRBV5-1 to TRBJ2-3; D possibly uses TRBD1 or TRBD2 (5 bases each). V lost 10 bases to trimming and J lost 0 bases, with 21 bases between them. This CDR3 comprises 16 residues. Germline CDR1 reads SGHRS; CDR2 reads YFSETQ. Here the CDR3 reads CAGSYGTAPSTDTQYF. CDR3 nucleotides: TGCGCCGGATCCTACGGGACGGCCCCTAGCACAGATACGCAGTATTTT.

The gene calls are TRBV20-1 and TRBJ2-7; D might be TRBD1 or TRBD2, each matching 5 bases. V was shortened by 3 bases and J by 11 bases, with 17 bases between the two germline ends. The CDR3 loop spans 12 amino acids. Per germline, CDR1 DFQATT and CDR2 SNEGSKA (reference sequence). CDR3 protein: CSASDAGTAKYF. The CDR3 DNA follows: TGCAGTGCTAGTGATGCCGGGACCGCGAAGTACTTC.

This clonotype was seen at least ten times. The CDR3 DNA reads as TGTGCCAGCAGCTTAGGCCCGGGGACTAGCCCTGGGGAGACCCAGTACTTC. Residues: CASSLGPGTSPGETQYF. The rearrangement uses TRBV7-2 and TRBJ2-5, with TRBD2 matching over 9 bases. The V gene end was trimmed by 1 base and the J gene end by 5 bases; junction bases not matched to a gene: 11. Germline-derived CDR1 and CDR2 are SGHTA and FQGNSA. This CDR3 region has 17 residues.

There are many counts of this clonotype. For the CDR3, the DNA is TGTGCCAGCAGCTTACGAACAGGAGGGAACACTGAAGCTTTCTTT. Amino acids: CASSLRTGGNTEAFF. This rearrangement joins TRBV7-9 to TRBJ1-1, with D possibly matching TRBD1 (5 bases). The ends were cut back, 2 bases at V and 1 base at J, with 11 bases in the middle. Germline loops: CDR1 SEHNR, CDR2 FQNEAQ (reference sequence). The CDR3 contains 15 residues. The whole variable domain, remainder taken from reference TRBV7-9 and TRBJ1-1, is DTGVSQNPRHKITKRGQNVTFRCDPISEHNRLYWYRQTLGQGPEFLTYFQNEAQLEKSRLLSDRFSAERPKGSFSTLEIQRTEQGDSAMYLCASSLRTGGNTEAFFGQGTRLTVV.

V gene TRBV5-1 combines with J gene TRBJ2-7; TRBD1 aligns across 11 bases. The CDR3 sequence is 14 residues long. Germline V lookup: CDR1 SGHRS, CDR2 YFSETQ. V shed 4 bases and J 7 bases; nucleotides not matched to a gene: 7. CDR3 sequence reads: CASSLGQGAREQYF. As DNA, the CDR3 is TGCGCCAGCAGCCTCGGACAGGGGGCGCGGGAGCAGTACTTC. Full variable domain (outside the CDR3, taken from reference TRBV5-1 and TRBJ2-7): KAGVTQTPRYLIKTRGQQVTLSCSPISGHRSVSWYQQTPGQGLQFLFEYFSETQRNKGNFPGRFSGRQFSNSRSEMNVSTLELGDSALYLCASSLGQGAREQYFGPGTRLTVT.

This clonotype was observed many times. The chain carries TRBV6-5 and TRBJ2-7, with a weak D call TRBD1 (5 bases). CDR1 is MNHEY and CDR2 is SVGAGI in the germline V gene. CDR3 length: 11 amino acids. The V end was cut by 4 bases, the J end by 7 bases, with 8 bases between. DNA of the CDR3: TGTGCCAGCAGTTCAGGGCGTGAGCAGTACTTC. Translating gives CASSSGREQYF.

At least ten counts were recorded for this clonotype. V gene TRBV20-1 combines with J gene TRBJ1-2; 7 bases match TRBD1. Trimming cost V 0 bases and J 4 bases; bases outside gene matches: 11. The length of the CDR3 is 16 residues. Germline CDR1 DFQATT, CDR2 SNEGSKA (reference sequence). CDR3 sequence (DNA): TGCAGTGCTAGAGATCTCGACAGGGAGGCGTTCTATGGCTACACCTTC. Protein sequence: CSARDLDREAFYGYTF.

The chain couples TRBV30 to TRBJ2-1, with TRBD2 as a possible D gene (5 bases). CDR1 is GTSNPN and CDR2 is SVGIG in the germline V gene (reference sequence). CDR3 size: 14 residues. V was trimmed by 4 bases and J by 9 bases, leaving 19 bases between them. The DNA for the CDR3 is TGTGCCTGGAAGTTTTTACTAGAATCTCGTGAGCAGTTCTTC. It is translated as CAWKFLLESREQFF.

In this sample, this clonotype turned up a few times. The rearrangement links TRBV9 to TRBJ2-3, with 9 bases matching TRBD2. The germline gives CDR1 SGDLS, CDR2 YYNGEE. Trimming removed 1 base from V and 0 bases from J; junction bases left unmatched: 3. The CDR3 is 16 residues long. In DNA, the CDR3 is TGTGCCAGCAGCGTATTTAGCGGGGGTAGCACAGATACGCAGTATTTT. It is translated as CASSVFSGGSTDTQYF. The whole variable domain, filled in from reference TRBV9 and TRBJ2-3, reads DSGVTQTPKHLITATGQRVTLRCSPRSGDLSVYWYQQSLDQGLQFLIQYYNGEERAKGNILERFSAQQFPDLHSELNLSSLELGDSALYFCASSVFSGGSTDTQYFGPGTRLTVL.

This clonotype has only a few counts. The chain employs TRBV2 and TRBJ2-7; 7 bases match TRBD2. V gave up 3 bases and J gave up 0 bases; unmatched junction bases: 8. Per the germline V gene, CDR1 is SNHLY and CDR2 is FYNNEI. The length of the CDR3 is 16 residues. The CDR3 sequence: CASSDPAGVNSYEQYF. The CDR3 DNA reads as TGTGCCAGCAGTGATCCGGCGGGGGTTAACTCCTACGAGCAGTACTTC.

This chain links TRBV18 with TRBJ1-2, with D uncertain. This CDR3 has 16 residues. Germline V gene sequence: CDR1 KGHSH, CDR2 LQKENI. Trimming removed 0 bases from V and 6 bases from J, with 17 bases in between. CDR3 coding DNA: TGTGCCAGCTCACCACCCCGGGTCTCTCTGGAGAATGGCTACACCTTC. Its translation is CASSPPRVSLENGYTF.

This clonotype was picked up a small number of times. The V call is TRBV4-1, the J call TRBJ2-5; a possible D gene is TRBD2 (7 bases). Trimming stripped 1 base from V and 4 bases from J, with 22 bases between. This CDR3 comprises 18 residues. Germline CDR1 is MGHRA and CDR2 is YSYEKL. CDR3 sequence (DNA): TGCGCCAGCAGCCAAGGCCCGGCGCGGGGGCGCGCCGGAGAGACCCAGTACTTC. Translated, it gives CASSQGPARGRAGETQYF.

J is TRBJ1-4 and V is TRBV12-3 or TRBV12-4, with D uncertain. The CDR3 length is 14 residues. V was cut by 3 bases and J by 8 bases, with 13 bases left in between. The CDR3 loop is CASSFSMGNEKLFF. The CDR3 DNA reads TGTGCCAGCAGTTTTTCTATGGGTAACGAAAAACTGTTTTTT.